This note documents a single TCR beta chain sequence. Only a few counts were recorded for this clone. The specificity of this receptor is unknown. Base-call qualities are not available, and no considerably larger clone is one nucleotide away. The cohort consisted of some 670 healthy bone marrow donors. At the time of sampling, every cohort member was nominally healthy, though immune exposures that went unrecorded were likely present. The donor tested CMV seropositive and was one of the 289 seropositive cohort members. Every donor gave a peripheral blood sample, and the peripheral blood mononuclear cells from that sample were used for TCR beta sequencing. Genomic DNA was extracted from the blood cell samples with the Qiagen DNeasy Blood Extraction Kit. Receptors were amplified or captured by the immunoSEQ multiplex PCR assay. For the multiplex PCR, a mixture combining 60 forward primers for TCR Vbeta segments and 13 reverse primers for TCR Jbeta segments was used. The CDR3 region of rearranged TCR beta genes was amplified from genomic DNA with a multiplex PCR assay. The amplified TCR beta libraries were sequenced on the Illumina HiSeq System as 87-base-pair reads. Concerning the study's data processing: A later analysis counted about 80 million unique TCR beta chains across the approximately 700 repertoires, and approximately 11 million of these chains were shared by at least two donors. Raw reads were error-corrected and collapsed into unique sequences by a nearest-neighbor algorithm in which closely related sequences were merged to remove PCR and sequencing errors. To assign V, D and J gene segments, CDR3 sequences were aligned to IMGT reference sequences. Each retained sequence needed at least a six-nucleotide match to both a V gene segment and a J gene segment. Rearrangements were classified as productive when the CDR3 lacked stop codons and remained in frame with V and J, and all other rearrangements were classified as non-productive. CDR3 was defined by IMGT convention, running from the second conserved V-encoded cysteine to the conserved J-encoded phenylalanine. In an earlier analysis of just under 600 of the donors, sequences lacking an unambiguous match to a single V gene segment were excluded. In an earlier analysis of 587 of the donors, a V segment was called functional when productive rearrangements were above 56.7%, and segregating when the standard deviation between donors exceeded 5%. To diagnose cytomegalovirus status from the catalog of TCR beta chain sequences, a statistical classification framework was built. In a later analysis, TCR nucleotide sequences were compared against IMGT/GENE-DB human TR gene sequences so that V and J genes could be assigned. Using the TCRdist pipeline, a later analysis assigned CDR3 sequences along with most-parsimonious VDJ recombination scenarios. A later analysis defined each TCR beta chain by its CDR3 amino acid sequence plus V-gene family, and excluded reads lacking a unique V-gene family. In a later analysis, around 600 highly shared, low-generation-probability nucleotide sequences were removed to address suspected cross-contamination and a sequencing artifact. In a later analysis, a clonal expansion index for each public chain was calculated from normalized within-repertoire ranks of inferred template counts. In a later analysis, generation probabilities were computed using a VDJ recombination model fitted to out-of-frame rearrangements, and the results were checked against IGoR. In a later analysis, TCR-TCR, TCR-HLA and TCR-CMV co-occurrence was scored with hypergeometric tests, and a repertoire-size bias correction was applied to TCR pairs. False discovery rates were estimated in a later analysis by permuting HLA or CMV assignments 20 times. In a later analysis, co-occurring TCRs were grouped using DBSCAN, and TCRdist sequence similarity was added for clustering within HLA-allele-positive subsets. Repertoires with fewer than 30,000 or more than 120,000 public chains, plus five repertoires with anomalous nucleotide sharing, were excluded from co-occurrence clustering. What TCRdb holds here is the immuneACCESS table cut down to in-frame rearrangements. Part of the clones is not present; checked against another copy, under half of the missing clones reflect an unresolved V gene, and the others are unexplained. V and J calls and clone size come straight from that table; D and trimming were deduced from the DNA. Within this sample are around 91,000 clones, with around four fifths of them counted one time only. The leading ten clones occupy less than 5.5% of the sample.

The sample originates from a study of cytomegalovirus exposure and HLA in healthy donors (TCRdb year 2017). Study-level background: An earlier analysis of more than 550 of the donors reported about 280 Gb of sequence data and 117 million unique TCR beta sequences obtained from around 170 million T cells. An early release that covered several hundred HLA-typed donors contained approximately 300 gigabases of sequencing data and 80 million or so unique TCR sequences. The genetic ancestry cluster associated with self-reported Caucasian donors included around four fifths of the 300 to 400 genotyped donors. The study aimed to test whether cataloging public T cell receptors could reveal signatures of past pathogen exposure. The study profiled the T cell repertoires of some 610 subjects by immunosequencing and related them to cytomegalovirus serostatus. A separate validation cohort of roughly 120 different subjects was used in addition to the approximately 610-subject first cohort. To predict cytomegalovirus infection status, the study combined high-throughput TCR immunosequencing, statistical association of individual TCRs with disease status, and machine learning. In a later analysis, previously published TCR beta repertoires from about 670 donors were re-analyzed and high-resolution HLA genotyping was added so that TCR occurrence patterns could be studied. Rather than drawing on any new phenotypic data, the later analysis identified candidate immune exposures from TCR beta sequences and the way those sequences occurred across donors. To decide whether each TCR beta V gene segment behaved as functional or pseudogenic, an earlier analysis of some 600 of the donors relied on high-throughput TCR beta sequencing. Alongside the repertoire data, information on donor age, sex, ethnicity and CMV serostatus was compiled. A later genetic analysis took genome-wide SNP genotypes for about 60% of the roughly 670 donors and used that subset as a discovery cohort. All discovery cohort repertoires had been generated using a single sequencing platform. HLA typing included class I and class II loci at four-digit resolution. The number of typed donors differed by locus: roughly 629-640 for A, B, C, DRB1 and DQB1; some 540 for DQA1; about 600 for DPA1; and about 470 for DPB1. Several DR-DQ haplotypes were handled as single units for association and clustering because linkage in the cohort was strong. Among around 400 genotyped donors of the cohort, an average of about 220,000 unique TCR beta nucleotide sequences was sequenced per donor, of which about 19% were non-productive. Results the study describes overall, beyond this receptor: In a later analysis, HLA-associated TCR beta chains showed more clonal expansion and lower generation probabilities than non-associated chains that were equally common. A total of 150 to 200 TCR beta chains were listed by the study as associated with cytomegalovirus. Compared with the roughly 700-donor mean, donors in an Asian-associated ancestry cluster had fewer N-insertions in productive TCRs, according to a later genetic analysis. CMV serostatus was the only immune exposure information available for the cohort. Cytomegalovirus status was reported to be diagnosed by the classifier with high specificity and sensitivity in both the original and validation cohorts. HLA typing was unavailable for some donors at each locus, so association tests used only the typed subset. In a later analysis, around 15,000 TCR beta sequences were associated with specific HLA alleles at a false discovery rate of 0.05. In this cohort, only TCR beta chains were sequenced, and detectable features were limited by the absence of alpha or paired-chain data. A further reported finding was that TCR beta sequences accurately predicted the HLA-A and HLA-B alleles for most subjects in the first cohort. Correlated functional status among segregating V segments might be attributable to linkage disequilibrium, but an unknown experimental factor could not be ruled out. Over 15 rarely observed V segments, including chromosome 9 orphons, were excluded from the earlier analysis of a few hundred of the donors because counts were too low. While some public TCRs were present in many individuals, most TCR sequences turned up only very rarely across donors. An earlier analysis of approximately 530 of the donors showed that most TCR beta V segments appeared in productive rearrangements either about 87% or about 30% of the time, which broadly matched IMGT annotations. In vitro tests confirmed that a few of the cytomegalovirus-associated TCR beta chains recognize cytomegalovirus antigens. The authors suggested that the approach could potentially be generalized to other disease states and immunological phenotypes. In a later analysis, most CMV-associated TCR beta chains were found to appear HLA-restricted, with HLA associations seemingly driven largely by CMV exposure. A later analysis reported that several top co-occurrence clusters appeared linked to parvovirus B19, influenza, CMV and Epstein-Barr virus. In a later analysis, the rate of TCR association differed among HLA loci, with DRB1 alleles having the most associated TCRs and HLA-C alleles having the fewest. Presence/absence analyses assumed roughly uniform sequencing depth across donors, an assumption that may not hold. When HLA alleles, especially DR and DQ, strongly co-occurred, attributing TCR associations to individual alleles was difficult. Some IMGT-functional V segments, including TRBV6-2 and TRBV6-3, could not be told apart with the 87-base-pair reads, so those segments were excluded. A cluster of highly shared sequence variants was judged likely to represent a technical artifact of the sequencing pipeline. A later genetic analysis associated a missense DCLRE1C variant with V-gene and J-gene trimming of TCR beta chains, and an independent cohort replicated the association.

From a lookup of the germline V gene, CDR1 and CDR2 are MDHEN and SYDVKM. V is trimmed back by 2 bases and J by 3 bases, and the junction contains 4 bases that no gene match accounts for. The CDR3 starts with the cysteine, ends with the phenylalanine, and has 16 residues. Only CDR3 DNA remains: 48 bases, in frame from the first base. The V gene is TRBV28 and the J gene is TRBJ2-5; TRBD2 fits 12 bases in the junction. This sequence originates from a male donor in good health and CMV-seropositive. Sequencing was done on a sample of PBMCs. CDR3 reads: CASSLAASGREETQYF. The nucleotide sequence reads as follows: TGTGCCAGCAGTTTAGCCGCTAGCGGGAGGGAAGAGACCCAGTACTTC.